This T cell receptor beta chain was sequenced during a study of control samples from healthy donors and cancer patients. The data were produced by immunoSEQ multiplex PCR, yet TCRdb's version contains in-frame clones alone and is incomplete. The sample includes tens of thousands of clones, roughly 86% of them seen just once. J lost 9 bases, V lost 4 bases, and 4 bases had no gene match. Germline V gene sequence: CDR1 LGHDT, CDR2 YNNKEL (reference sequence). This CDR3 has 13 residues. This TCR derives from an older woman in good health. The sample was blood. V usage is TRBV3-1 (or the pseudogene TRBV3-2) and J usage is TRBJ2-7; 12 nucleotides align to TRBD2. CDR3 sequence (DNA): TGTGCCAGCAGCCCGCGGACTAGCGGGGTGCAGTACTTC. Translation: CASSPRTSGVQYF.